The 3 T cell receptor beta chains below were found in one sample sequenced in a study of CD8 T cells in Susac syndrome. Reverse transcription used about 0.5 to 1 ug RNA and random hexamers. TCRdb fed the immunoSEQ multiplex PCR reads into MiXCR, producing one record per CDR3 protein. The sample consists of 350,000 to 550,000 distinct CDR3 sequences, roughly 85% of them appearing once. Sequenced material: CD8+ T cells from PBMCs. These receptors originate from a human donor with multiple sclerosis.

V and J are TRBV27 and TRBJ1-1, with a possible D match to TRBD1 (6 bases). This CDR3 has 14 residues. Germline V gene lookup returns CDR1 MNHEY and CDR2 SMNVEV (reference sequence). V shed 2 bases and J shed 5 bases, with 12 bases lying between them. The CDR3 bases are TGTGCCAGCAGTTTAGGGGGGCGCTGGACTGAAGCTTTCTTT. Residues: CASSLGGRWTEAFF.

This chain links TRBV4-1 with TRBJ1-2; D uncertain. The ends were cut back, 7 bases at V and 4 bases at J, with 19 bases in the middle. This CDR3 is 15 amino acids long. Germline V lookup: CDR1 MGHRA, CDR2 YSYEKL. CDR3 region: CASKETADYPYGYTF. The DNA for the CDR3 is TGCGCCAGCAAGGAAACAGCGGATTACCCCTATGGCTACACCTTC.

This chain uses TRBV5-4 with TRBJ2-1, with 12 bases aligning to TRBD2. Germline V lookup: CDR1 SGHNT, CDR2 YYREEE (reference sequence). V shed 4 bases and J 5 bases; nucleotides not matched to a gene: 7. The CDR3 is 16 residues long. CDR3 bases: TGTGCCAGCAGCCCCGTCCTAGCGGGGGGGGACAATGAGCAGTTCTTC. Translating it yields CASSPVLAGGDNEQFF.